Each of the 5 T cell receptor beta chains below was sequenced from the same sample in a study of OX40 agonist ivuxolimab in advanced cancers. Generated by immunoSEQ multiplex PCR, the TCRdb table keeps only in-frame clones and is missing some. In the table there are 67,000 or so clones, approximately 89% of which are singletons. The material sequenced was CD4+ or CD8+ T cells sorted from blood, taken in a trial of the OX40 agonist ivuxolimab. Receptors were obtained from an adult with an advanced solid tumor such as melanoma, head and neck, liver or kidney cancer.

V and J are TRBV6-6 and TRBJ2-7; maybe TRBD2 (6 bases). Germline loops: CDR1 MNHNY, CDR2 SVGAGI (reference sequence). V lost 6 bases, J lost 1 base, and 19 bases lay in between. This CDR3 comprises 16 residues. The chain's CDR3 is CASRNDPGRGSYEQYF. DNA for the CDR3: TGTGCCAGCAGAAATGACCCAGGTCGGGGGTCCTACGAGCAGTACTTC.

This chain links TRBV7-2 with TRBJ2-5; 12 positions agree with TRBD2. The J call may not be correct, given that the DNA end is closer to TRBJ2-7. Per germline, CDR1 SGHTA and CDR2 FQGNSA. The CDR3 spans 15 residues. The CDR3 region is CASSLATSGGYEQYF. The CDR3 nucleotides read TGTGCCAGCAGCTTAGCGACTAGCGGGGGCTACGAGCAGTACTTC.

This chain joins TRBV10-3 and TRBJ2-7; a possible D gene is TRBD2 (6 bases). Looked up from germline, CDR1 is ENHRY and CDR2 is SYGVKD. Trimming cost V 4 bases and J 3 bases, with 10 bases left between them. The CDR3 contains 13 residues. CDR3 nucleotide sequence: TGTGCCATCAGTGCAGTGGGGGGCTACGAGCAGTACTTC. Translating it yields CAISAVGGYEQYF.

DNA for the CDR3: TGTGCCAGCACCCGGGGGGGCAGGAATGAGCAGTTCTTC. Its translation is CASTRGGRNEQFF. The chain employs TRBV6-1 and TRBJ2-1; 8 bases agree with TRBD2. CDR3 length: 13 residues. Trimming at V came to 7 bases and at J to 7 bases, leaving 6 bases not matched to a gene. The V gene's germline CDR1 is MNHNS and CDR2 SASEGT.

J is TRBJ1-1 and V is TRBV11-3; D is unresolved. This CDR3 has 13 amino acids. The V gene's germline CDR1 is SGHNT and CDR2 YENEEA. V was shortened by 4 bases and J by 1 base, with 7 bases between the two germline ends. The CDR3 reads CASSSTQNTEAFF. CDR3 DNA sequence: TGTGCCAGCAGCTCCACCCAGAACACTGAAGCTTTCTTT.